The 9 T cell receptor beta chains below all came from one sample that was sequenced in a study of blood T cell repertoires in COVID-19. Profiled with immunoSEQ multiplex PCR; TCRdb holds only in-frame clones, not every one. The table has some 250,000 clones, roughly 89% seen once; the top ten hold approximately 9%. Sequenced material: PBMCs or T cells enriched from blood (not recorded which). The receptor set was obtained from a man aged 35 to 55 who had recovered from COVID-19.

The chain combines TRBV3-1 (or the pseudogene TRBV3-2) with TRBJ2-7; 9 nucleotides line up with TRBD2. The CDR3 is 14 residues long. Germline V gene lookup returns CDR1 LGHDT and CDR2 YNNKEL (reference sequence). Losses at the gene ends were 4 bases for V and 6 bases for J; bases not matched to a gene: 7. The CDR3 nucleotides read TGTGCCAGCAGCCGGCGGGAGGGTTACGGCGAGCAGTACTTC. It yields the protein CASSRREGYGEQYF.

This chain joins TRBV3-1 (or the pseudogene TRBV3-2) and TRBJ2-5, with 10 nucleotides matching TRBD2. J gave up 3 bases and V 2 bases, and 3 bases lay outside the gene matches. Per germline, CDR1 LGHDT and CDR2 YNNKEL (reference sequence). This CDR3 has 15 residues. The CDR3 bases are TGTGCCAGCAGCCAATGGACTAGCGGTAAAGAGACCCAGTACTTC. Translated: CASSQWTSGKETQYF.

Details on this clone: This specimen includes other DNA sequences encoding the same CDR3. J is TRBJ2-5 and V is TRBV9; D possibly corresponds to TRBD2 (7 bases). Trimming took off 0 bases at V and 4 bases at J, with 10 bases between the two ends. The germline V gene encodes CDR1 SGDLS and CDR2 YYNGEE. CDR3 length: 14 residues. The CDR3 bases are TGTGCCAGCAGCGTAGTGGGGGGGCGAGAGACCCAGTACTTC. It specifies CASSVVGGRETQYF.

The chain joins TRBV13 to TRBJ2-5; the match to TRBD1 covers 9 bases. This CDR3 comprises 16 residues. V was pared by 0 bases and J by 4 bases, with 6 bases of the junction left unmatched. CDR1 is PRHDT and CDR2 is FYEKMQ in the germline V gene (reference sequence). CDR3 region: CASSLGLGQGPETQYF. The CDR3 DNA reads as TGTGCCAGCAGCTTAGGCCTAGGACAGGGGCCAGAGACCCAGTACTTC.

V and J are TRBV24-1 and TRBJ2-2; a weak D match, TRBD1 (5 bases). The CDR3 length is 16 residues. Germline values: CDR1 KGHDR, CDR2 SFDVKD. Here the CDR3 reads CAKPTLIGQGPGELFF. The CDR3 nucleotides are TGTGCAAAACCGACATTAATAGGGCAGGGTCCCGGGGAGCTGTTTTTT.

The gene calls are TRBV18 and TRBJ2-7; possibly TRBD1 for D (5 bases). The V gene's germline CDR1 is KGHSH and CDR2 LQKENI. There are 15 residues in the CDR3. Trimming took off 5 bases at V and 4 bases at J, with 18 bases between the two ends. CDR3 nucleotide sequence: TGTGCCAGCTCATCTCCCTCGACAGCGCCTTACGAGCAGTACTTC. Translating gives CASSSPSTAPYEQYF.

J is TRBJ2-2 and V is TRBV25-1, with D possibly TRBD2 on 6 matching bases. Germline values: CDR1 MGHDK, CDR2 SYGVNS. CDR3 length equals 12 residues. V was shortened by 9 bases and J by 4 bases, with 9 bases between the two germline ends. CDR3 sequence: CARRDGTGELFF. CDR3 DNA: TGTGCCAGGCGGGACGGCACCGGGGAGCTGTTTTTT.

This clone was detected once. The chain joins TRBV7-8 to TRBJ1-3; 8 positions match TRBD1. The trim removed 5 bases at V and 0 bases at J, leaving 9 bases unmatched. The CDR3 runs 17 residues. Germline CDR1 reads SGHVS; CDR2 reads FQNEAQ. CDR3 sequence reads: CASSQRDRPVSGNTIYF. The CDR3 DNA reads TGTGCCAGCAGCCAGAGGGACAGGCCTGTCTCTGGAAACACCATATATTTT.

The chain joins TRBV2 to TRBJ2-7, with D perhaps TRBD2 (6 bases). Germline loops: CDR1 SNHLY, CDR2 FYNNEI. V dropped 2 bases and J dropped 2 bases, with 19 bases sitting between them. This CDR3 is 17 amino acids long. DNA of the CDR3: TGTGCCAGCAGTGAACCCAGCGGAGGGATCAACGCCTACGAGCAGTACTTC. Translated: CASSEPSGGINAYEQYF.